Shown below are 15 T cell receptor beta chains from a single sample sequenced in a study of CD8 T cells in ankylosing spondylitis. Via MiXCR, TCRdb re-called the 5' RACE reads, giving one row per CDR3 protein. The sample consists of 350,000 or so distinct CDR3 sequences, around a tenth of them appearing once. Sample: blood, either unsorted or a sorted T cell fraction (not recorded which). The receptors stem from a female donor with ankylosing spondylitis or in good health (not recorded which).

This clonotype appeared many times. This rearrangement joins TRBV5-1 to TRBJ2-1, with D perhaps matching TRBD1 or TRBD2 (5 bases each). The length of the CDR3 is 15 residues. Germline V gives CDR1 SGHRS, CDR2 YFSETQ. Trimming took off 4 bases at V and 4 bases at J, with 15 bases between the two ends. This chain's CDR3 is CASSQGGTSYNEQFF. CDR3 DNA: TGCGCCAGCAGCCAGGGTGGGACCTCGTACAATGAGCAGTTCTTC.

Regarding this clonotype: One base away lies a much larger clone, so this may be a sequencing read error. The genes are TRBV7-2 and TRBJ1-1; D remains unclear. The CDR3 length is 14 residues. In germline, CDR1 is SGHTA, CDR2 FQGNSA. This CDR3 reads CASSLGHSNTEDFF. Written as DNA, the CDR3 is TGTGCCAGCAGTCTTGGCCACTCCAACACTGAAGATTTCTTT. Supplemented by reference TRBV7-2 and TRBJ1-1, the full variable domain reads GAGVSQSPSNKVTEKGKDVELRCDPISGHTALYWYRQSLGQGLEFLIYFQGNSAPDKSGLPSDRFSAERTGGSVSTLTIQRTQQEDSAVYLCASSLGHSNTEDFFGQGTRLTVV.

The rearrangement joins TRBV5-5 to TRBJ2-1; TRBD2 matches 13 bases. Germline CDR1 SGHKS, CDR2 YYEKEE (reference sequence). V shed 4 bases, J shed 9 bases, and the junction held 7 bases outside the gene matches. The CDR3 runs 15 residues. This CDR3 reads CASSRTSGGPREQFF. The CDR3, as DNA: TGTGCCAGCAGCCGGACTAGCGGGGGTCCTCGTGAGCAGTTCTTC.

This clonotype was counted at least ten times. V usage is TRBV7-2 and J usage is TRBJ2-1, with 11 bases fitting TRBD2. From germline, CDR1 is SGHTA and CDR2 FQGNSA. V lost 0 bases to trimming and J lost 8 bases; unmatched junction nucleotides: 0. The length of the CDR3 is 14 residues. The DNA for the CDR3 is TGTGCCAGCAGCTTAGCGGGACTAGCGGATGAGCAGTTCTTC. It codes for CASSLAGLADEQFF. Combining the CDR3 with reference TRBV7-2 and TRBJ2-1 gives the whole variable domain GAGVSQSPSNKVTEKGKDVELRCDPISGHTALYWYRQSLGQGLEFLIYFQGNSAPDKSGLPSDRFSAERTGGSVSTLTIQRTQQEDSAVYLCASSLAGLADEQFFGPGTRLTVL.

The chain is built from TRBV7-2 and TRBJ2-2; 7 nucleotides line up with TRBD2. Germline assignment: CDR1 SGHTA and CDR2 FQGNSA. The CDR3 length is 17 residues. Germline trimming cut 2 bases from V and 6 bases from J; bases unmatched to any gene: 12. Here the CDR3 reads CASSLTHSGGSSGELFF. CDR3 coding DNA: TGTGCCAGCAGCTTAACTCATTCGGGCGGGAGCTCCGGGGAGCTGTTTTTT.

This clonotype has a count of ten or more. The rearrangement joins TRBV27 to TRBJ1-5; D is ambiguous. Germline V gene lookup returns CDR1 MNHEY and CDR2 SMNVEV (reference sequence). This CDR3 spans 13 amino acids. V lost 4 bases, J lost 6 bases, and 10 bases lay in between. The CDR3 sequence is CASSSSRGQPQHF. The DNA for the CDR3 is TGTGCCAGCAGTTCATCCCGGGGTCAGCCCCAGCATTTT.

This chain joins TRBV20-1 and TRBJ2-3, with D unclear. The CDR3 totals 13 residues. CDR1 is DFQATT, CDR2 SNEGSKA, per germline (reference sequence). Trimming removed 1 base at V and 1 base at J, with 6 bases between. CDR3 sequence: CSARAVGTDTQYF. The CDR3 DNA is TGCAGTGCTAGAGCGGTGGGCACAGATACGCAGTATTTT.

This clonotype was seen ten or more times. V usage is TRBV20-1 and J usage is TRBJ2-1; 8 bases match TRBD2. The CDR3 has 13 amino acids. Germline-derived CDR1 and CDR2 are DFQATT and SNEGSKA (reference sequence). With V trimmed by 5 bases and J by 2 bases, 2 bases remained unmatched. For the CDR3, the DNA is TGCAGTGCTTCACTAGCGGCCTACAATGAGCAGTTCTTC. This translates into CSASLAAYNEQFF.

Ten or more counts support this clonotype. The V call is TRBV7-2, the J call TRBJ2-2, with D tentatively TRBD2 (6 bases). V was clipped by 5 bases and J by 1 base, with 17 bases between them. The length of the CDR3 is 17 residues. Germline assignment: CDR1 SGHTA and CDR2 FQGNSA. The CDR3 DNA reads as TGTGCCAGCAGCACGCCGCCACCGGGACTGAACACCGGGGAGCTGTTTTTT. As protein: CASSTPPPGLNTGELFF.

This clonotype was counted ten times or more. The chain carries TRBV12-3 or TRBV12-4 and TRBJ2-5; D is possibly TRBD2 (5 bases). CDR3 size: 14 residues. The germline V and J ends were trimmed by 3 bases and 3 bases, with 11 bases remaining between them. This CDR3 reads CASSFGSGKETQYF. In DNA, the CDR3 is TGTGCCAGCAGTTTCGGATCGGGAAAAGAGACCCAGTACTTC.

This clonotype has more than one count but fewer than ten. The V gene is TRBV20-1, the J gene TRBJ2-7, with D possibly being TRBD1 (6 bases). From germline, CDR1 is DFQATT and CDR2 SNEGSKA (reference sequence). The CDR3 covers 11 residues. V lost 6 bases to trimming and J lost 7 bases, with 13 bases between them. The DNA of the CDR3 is TGCAGTGCCTACTGGCAGGGGGAGCAGTACTTC. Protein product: CSAYWQGEQYF.

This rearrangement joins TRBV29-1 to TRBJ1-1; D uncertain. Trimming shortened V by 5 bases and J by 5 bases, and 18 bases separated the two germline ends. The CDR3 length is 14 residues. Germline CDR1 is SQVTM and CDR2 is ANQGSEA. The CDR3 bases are TGCAGCGTTAACGACGGGTTGTGGGGTACTGAAGCTTTCTTT. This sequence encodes CSVNDGLWGTEAFF.

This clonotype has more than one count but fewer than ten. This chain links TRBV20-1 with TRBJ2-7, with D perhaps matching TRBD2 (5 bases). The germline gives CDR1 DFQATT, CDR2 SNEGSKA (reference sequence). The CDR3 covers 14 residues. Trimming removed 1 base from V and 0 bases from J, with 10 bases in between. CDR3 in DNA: TGCAGTGCTAGAGCGGGGAAAAGCTCCTACGAGCAGTACTTC. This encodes CSARAGKSSYEQYF.

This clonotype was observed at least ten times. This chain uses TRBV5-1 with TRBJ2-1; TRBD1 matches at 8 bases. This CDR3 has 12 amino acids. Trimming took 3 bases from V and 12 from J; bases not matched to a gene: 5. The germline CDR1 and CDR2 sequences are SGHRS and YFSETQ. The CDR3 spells CASSSTQGGQFF. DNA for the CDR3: TGCGCCAGCAGCTCCACACAGGGGGGGCAGTTCTTC. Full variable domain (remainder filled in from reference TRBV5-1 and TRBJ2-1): KAGVTQTPRYLIKTRGQQVTLSCSPISGHRSVSWYQQTPGQGLQFLFEYFSETQRNKGNFPGRFSGRQFSNSRSEMNVSTLELGDSALYLCASSSTQGGQFFGPGTRLTVL.

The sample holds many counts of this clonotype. The CDR3 region has the DNA TGCGCCAGCAGCCCAAATCCGGGACTAGAAGCCAAAAACATTCAGTACTTC. Residues: CASSPNPGLEAKNIQYF. The chain carries TRBV5-1 and TRBJ2-4; 8 bases are a match to TRBD2. The germline gives CDR1 SGHRS, CDR2 YFSETQ. The length of the CDR3 is 17 residues. The trim removed 4 bases at V and 0 bases at J, leaving 9 bases unmatched.